This T cell receptor (beta chain) was documented in a study of cytotoxic CD8 clonotypes in ibrutinib-treated CLL. About the study: Patients: about 11 relapsed/refractory, 15 treatment-naive, fewer than 18 IGHV unmutated. Study conclusions and caveats: Public clonotypes occurred uncommonly; on treatment, they contracted or remained stable.

The assay was immunoSEQ multiplex PCR, and TCRdb's table has in-frame clones only and misses some. The sample records about 120,000 clones, under 70% being singletons. The CDR3 consists of 15 residues. Per the germline V gene, CDR1 is LGHNT and CDR2 is FRNRAP. V gave up 7 bases and J gave up 1 base; unmatched junction bases: 8. The table lists this clone with a few counts. Antigen specificity is unknown. V is TRBV12-5 and J is TRBJ2-5, with 8 bases identical to TRBD1. Sequenced here: PBMCs, sampled after 24 months of ibrutinib treatment. The receptor's source is a human donor with chronic lymphocytic leukemia. The CDR3 bases are TGTGCTAGTGCCAGCGCCGGGACAGGCCAAGAGACCCAGTACTTC. This codes for CASASAGTGQETQYF.